This T cell receptor (beta chain) originates from a study of T-cell reconstitution after alpha-beta-depleted transplantation in children. The CDR3 has 12 amino acids. Germline V CDR1 and CDR2: DFQATT, SNEGSKA (reference sequence). With 6 bases removed from V and 6 bases from J, the gap between germline ends came to 14 bases. Preparing the TCRbeta library involved the use of unique molecular identifiers. TCRdb analysed the PCR reads with MiXCR anew, one entry per CDR3 protein. The sample carries about 440,000 distinct CDR3 sequences, around two fifths recorded once. V is TRBV20-1 and J is TRBJ1-1; D is unresolved. Sample: PBMCs, taken before TCRalphabeta/CD19-depleted stem cell transplant. The source is a girl aged 2 to 10 with aplastic anemia, due to receive a stem cell transplant. CDR3 nucleotides: TGCAGTGCCACGGTCTTACACTCTGAAGCTTTCTTT. This encodes CSATVLHSEAFF.